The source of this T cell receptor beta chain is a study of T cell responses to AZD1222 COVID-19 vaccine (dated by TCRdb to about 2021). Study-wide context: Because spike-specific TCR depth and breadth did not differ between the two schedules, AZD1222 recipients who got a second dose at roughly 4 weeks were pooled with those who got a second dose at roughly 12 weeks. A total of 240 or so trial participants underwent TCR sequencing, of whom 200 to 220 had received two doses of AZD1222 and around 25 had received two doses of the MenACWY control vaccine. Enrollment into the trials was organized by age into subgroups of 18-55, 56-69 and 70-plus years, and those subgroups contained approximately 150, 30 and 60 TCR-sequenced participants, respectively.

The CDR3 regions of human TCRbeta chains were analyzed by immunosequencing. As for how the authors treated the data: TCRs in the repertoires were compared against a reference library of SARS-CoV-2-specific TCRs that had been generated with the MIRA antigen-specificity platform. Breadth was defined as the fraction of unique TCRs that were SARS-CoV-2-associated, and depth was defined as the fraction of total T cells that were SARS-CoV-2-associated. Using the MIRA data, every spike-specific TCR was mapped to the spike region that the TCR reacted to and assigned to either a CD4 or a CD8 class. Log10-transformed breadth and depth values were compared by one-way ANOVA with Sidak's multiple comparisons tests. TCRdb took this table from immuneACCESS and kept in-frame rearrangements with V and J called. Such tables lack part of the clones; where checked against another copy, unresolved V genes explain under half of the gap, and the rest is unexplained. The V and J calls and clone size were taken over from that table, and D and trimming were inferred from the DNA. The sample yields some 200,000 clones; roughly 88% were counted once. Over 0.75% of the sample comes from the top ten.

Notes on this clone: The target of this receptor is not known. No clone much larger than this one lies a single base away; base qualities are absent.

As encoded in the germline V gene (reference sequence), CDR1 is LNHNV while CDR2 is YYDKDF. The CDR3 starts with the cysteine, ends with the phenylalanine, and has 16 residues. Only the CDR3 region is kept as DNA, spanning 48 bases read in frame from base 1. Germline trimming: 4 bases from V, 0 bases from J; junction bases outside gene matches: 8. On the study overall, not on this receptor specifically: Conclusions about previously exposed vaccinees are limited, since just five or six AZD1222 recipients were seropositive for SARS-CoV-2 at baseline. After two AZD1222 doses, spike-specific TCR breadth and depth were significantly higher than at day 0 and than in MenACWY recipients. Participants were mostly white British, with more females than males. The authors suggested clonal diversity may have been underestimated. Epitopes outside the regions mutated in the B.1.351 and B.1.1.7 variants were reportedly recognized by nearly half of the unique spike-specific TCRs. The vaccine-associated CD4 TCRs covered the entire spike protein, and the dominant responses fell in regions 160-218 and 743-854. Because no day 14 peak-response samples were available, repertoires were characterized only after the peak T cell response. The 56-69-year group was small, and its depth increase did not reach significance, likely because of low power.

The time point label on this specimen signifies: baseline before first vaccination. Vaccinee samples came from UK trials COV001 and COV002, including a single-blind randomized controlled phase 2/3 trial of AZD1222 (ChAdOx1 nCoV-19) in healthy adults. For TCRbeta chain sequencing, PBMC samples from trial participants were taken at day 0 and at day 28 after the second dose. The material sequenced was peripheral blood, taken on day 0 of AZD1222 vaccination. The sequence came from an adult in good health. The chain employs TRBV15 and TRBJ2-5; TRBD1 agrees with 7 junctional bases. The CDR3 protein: CATSKRGQVHQETQYF. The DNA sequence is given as TGTGCCACCAGCAAACGAGGACAGGTTCACCAAGAGACCCAGTACTTC.